The clone carrying this T cell receptor beta chain was seen more than once but under ten times. Germline is not matched at one junction end, which may reflect a read error. This specimen comes from a study of cytotoxic CD8 clonotypes in ibrutinib-treated CLL. Some clones are missing from TCRdb's copy, which holds only in-frame ones; the method was immunoSEQ multiplex PCR. The sample includes over 75,000 clones, around four fifths of them seen just once. The CDR3 has 16 residues. Looked up from germline, CDR1 is SSHAT and CDR2 is FNYEAQ (reference sequence). The chain joins TRBV7-7 to TRBJ1-5; D ambiguous. This sequence originates from a human donor with chronic lymphocytic leukemia. Sequencing used PBMCs, obtained after 12 months of ibrutinib treatment. DNA of the CDR3: TGTGCTAGCAGCTTAGGATACGGGGATAGCAATCAGCCCCAGCATTTT. Encoded protein: CASSLGYGDSNQPQHF.